A selection of T cell receptor beta chains follows, all from one sample in a study of blood T cell repertoires in COVID-19. The table came from immunoSEQ multiplex PCR; TCRdb's copy has only in-frame clones and leaves some out. This sample has around 130,000 clones; approximately 86% occur once, and the top ten carry about a sixth. Sequencing was done on a sample of peripheral blood. The receptors were sampled from a woman aged 45-65 years who had recovered from COVID-19. The CDR3 runs from the conserved cysteine through the conserved F or W. Fields, in order: J gene, D gene, clone size, V gene, CDR3 DNA, CDR3 protein. The D gene is left open where the match is weak. Part of the rows lack a size; the others show once, few, many or a class for expanded clones.

j_gene: TRBJ1-2
d_gene: TRBD1
abundance: -
v_gene: TRBV3-1/TRBV3-2
CDR3nt: TGTGCCAGCAGCCGAACAGGGGGCGAAGGCTACACCTTC
CDR3aa: CASSRTGGEGYTF

j_gene: TRBJ1-6
d_gene: -
abundance: few
v_gene: TRBV15
CDR3nt: TGTGCCACCAGCAAAACTATAGGAGGCAGTTCTAATTCACCCCTCCACTTT
CDR3aa: CATSKTIGGSSNSPLHF

j_gene: TRBJ1-2
d_gene: TRBD1
abundance: once
v_gene: TRBV2
CDR3nt: TGTGCCAGCAGCTTTAACCGGGACAGCCTGGGCTACACCTTC
CDR3aa: CASSFNRDSLGYTF

j_gene: TRBJ1-1
d_gene: -
abundance: -
v_gene: TRBV6-1
CDR3nt: TGTGCCAGCAGTGAATTAAGACGGGGGACTGAAGCTTTCTTT
CDR3aa: CASSELRRGTEAFF

j_gene: TRBJ2-1
d_gene: TRBD1
abundance: -
v_gene: TRBV24-1
CDR3nt: TGTGCCACCAGTGATACGAGACAGGGGGTCAATGAGCAGTTCTTC
CDR3aa: CATSDTRQGVNEQFF

j_gene: TRBJ2-5
d_gene: TRBD1
abundance: once
v_gene: TRBV7-9
CDR3nt: TGTGCCAGCAGCGCGACAGGGGCTTTTCAAGAGACCCAGTACTTC
CDR3aa: CASSATGAFQETQYF

j_gene: TRBJ1-6
d_gene: -
abundance: -
v_gene: TRBV27
CDR3nt: TGTGCCAGCAGTTTATCCGCCGCAGGGAGGAATTCACCCCTCCACTTT
CDR3aa: CASSLSAAGRNSPLHF

j_gene: TRBJ2-1
d_gene: -
abundance: -
v_gene: TRBV12-5
CDR3nt: TGTGCTAGTGGTCCTGGAGATGAGCAGTTCTTC
CDR3aa: CASGPGDEQFF

j_gene: TRBJ2-7
d_gene: -
abundance: -
v_gene: TRBV18
CDR3nt: TGTGCCAGCTCACCACCGTTTCAGGGGAGCTACGAGCAGTACTTC
CDR3aa: CASSPPFQGSYEQYF

j_gene: TRBJ1-4
d_gene: -
abundance: -
v_gene: TRBV7-9
CDR3nt: TGTGCCAGCAGCTTAGGACTGTCAACTAATGAAAAACTGTTTTTT
CDR3aa: CASSLGLSTNEKLFF

j_gene: TRBJ1-2
d_gene: -
abundance: -
v_gene: TRBV12-3/TRBV12-4
CDR3nt: TGTGCCAGCAGCAGGGTAGGCTATGGCTACACCTTC
CDR3aa: CASSRVGYGYTF

j_gene: TRBJ1-2
d_gene: -
abundance: -
v_gene: TRBV7-2
CDR3nt: TGTGCCAGCAGCTTCACTTCCTATGGCTACACCTTC
CDR3aa: CASSFTSYGYTF

j_gene: TRBJ2-3
d_gene: TRBD2
abundance: -
v_gene: TRBV28
CDR3nt: TGTGCCAGCACCGGACTAGCAGACACAGATACGCAGTATTTT
CDR3aa: CASTGLADTDTQYF

j_gene: TRBJ2-3
d_gene: -
abundance: once
v_gene: TRBV4-3
CDR3nt: TGCGCCAGCAGCCAAGATGGCCAGATAACAGATACGCAGTATTTT
CDR3aa: CASSQDGQITDTQYF

j_gene: TRBJ2-1
d_gene: TRBD1
abundance: once
v_gene: TRBV19
CDR3nt: TGTGCCAGTAGGACGGGACAGGGGCTCTACAATGAGCAGTTCTTC
CDR3aa: CASRTGQGLYNEQFF

j_gene: TRBJ1-5
d_gene: TRBD1
abundance: -
v_gene: TRBV5-1
CDR3nt: TGCGCCAGCAGCTTCCGCCCAACAGGGGATGGCAATCAGCCCCAGCATTTT
CDR3aa: CASSFRPTGDGNQPQHF